This TCR beta chain was identified in a study of T cells in Graves' hyperthyroidism and ophthalmopathy. The source material, RNA transcripts, was used to amplify TCR beta CDR3 regions. An initial round of RT-PCR targeting the TCR CDR3 relied on the HTBI primer set. TCRdb re-derived calls from the multiplex PCR reads in MiXCR, one entry per CDR3 protein. The table includes more than 650,000 distinct CDR3 sequences, around 13% detected once. This clonotype has only a few counts. Its antigen is not known. Patients aged 18 to 65 with hyperthyroidism were newly diagnosed, with duration under 2 months. Pregnant or lactating patients were excluded, as were those with uncontrolled infection or other autoimmune disease. General observations from the study: The majority of expanded thyroid clonotypes above 0.001 also appeared in blood. Onset of ophthalmopathy came a median approximately 6 months after the model predicted it.

The trim removed 2 bases at V and 8 bases at J, leaving 9 bases unmatched. The CDR3 loop spans 15 amino acids. CDR1 is SGHDN, CDR2 FVKESK, per germline. Sequences were obtained from blood. V is TRBV14 and J is TRBJ2-1; TRBD1 matches 7 bases. This sequence was found in a woman in her late teens or twenties with Graves' hyperthyroidism. DNA of the CDR3: TGTGCCAGCAGCCAAACAGGGGTGATTTTCCATGAGCAGTTCTTC. It codes for CASSQTGVIFHEQFF.